This T cell receptor beta chain was found in a study of blood T cell repertoires in COVID-19. The overall study: T cells, B-cell-depleted T cells, or PBMCs provided the cDNA or gDNA that served as material.

Only in-frame clones appear in the TCRdb table, and some are missing; sequencing was by immunoSEQ multiplex PCR. In the table there are tens of thousands of clones, roughly nine tenths of which are singletons. The ends were cut back, 2 bases at V and 2 bases at J, with 6 bases in the middle. The CDR3 runs to 14 residues. Germline assignment: CDR1 SGHDN and CDR2 FVKESK. The sample consisted of peripheral blood. This chain connects TRBV14 to TRBJ2-2; D unresolved. The clonotype originates from a man between 60 and 70 years old with COVID-19, enrolled during active disease. The CDR3 protein is CASSQRLNTGELFF. The CDR3 nucleotides are TGTGCCAGCAGCCAACGACTCAACACCGGGGAGCTGTTTTTT.